These T cell receptor beta chains were read from a single sample in a study of blood T cell repertoires in COVID-19. Sequenced by immunoSEQ multiplex PCR; TCRdb stores in-frame clones only, minus some. Of roughly 200,000 clones in the sample, around 80% are singletons; the top ten hold 5.5%. The sequenced sample consisted of peripheral blood. The receptors stem from a woman in her seventies with acute or convalescent COVID-19. Each CDR3 is given with its conserved first and last residue. Fields, in order: V gene, clone size, CDR3 length, J gene, D gene, CDR3 DNA, CDR3 protein. D genes are given only for firm matches. A row's size may be missing; if present it is once, few, many or a size class.

V gene: TRBV6-4; clone size: NA; CDR3 length: 14; J gene: TRBJ2-3; D gene: TRBD2; CDR3 DNA: TGTGCCAGCAGTGAACTAGCGGGAGCCGATACGCAGTATTTT; CDR3 protein: CASSELAGADTQYF
V gene: TRBV6-6; clone size: NA; CDR3 length: 15; J gene: TRBJ2-2; D gene: NA; CDR3 DNA: TGTGCCAGCGCCTACCCCGGCACAGGGACCGGGGAGCTGTTTTTT; CDR3 protein: CASAYPGTGTGELFF
V gene: TRBV6-1; clone size: few; CDR3 length: 16; J gene: TRBJ2-7; D gene: TRBD2; CDR3 DNA: TGTGCCAGCAGTGAAGCTCGGACTAGCGGCCTCGGGGAGCAGTACTTC; CDR3 protein: CASSEARTSGLGEQYF
V gene: TRBV5-1; clone size: few; CDR3 length: 15; J gene: TRBJ2-7; D gene: NA; CDR3 DNA: TGCGCCAGCAGCTTAAATGTAGGCGGCTCCTACGAGCAGTACTTC; CDR3 protein: CASSLNVGGSYEQYF
V gene: TRBV4-1; clone size: NA; CDR3 length: 17; J gene: TRBJ2-2; D gene: TRBD2; CDR3 DNA: TGCGCCAGCAGGCCAGGACTAGCGGGAGCGAACACCGGGGAGCTGTTTTTT; CDR3 protein: CASRPGLAGANTGELFF
V gene: TRBV11-2; clone size: NA; CDR3 length: 17; J gene: TRBJ2-4; D gene: TRBD1; CDR3 DNA: TGTGCCAGCAGCTTAGATCGAGGGCAGGGGGCTGAAAACATTCAGTACTTC; CDR3 protein: CASSLDRGQGAENIQYF
V gene: TRBV28; clone size: NA; CDR3 length: 16; J gene: TRBJ1-1; D gene: TRBD1; CDR3 DNA: TGTGCCAGCAGCCCCCTGCGGACAGGGGTAAACACTGAAGCTTTCTTT; CDR3 protein: CASSPLRTGVNTEAFF
V gene: TRBV5-1; clone size: once; CDR3 length: 14; J gene: TRBJ2-5; D gene: NA; CDR3 DNA: TGCGCCAGCAGCTCCGACGGCGGGCAAGAGACCCAGTACTTC; CDR3 protein: CASSSDGGQETQYF
V gene: TRBV24-1; clone size: few; CDR3 length: 13; J gene: TRBJ1-1; D gene: NA; CDR3 DNA: TGTGCCACCAGTGACCAGACAGGCACTGAAGCTTTCTTT; CDR3 protein: CATSDQTGTEAFF
V gene: TRBV5-6; clone size: NA; CDR3 length: 19; J gene: TRBJ2-2; D gene: TRBD2; CDR3 DNA: TGTGCCAGCAGCTCGCCGGGACTAGCGGATCCCTCGAACACCGGGGAGCTGTTTTTT; CDR3 protein: CASSSPGLADPSNTGELFF
V gene: TRBV10-1; clone size: NA; CDR3 length: 14; J gene: TRBJ2-1; D gene: NA; CDR3 DNA: TGCGCCAGCAGTGAGTCGGCGGGGTACAATGAGCAGTTCTTC; CDR3 protein: CASSESAGYNEQFF
V gene: TRBV19; clone size: NA; CDR3 length: 17; J gene: TRBJ2-1; D gene: TRBD1; CDR3 DNA: TGTGCCAGTACCGTGGGACAGGGGGTCTTGTCCTACAATGAGCAGTTCTTC; CDR3 protein: CASTVGQGVLSYNEQFF
V gene: TRBV23-1; clone size: NA; CDR3 length: 14; J gene: TRBJ1-2; D gene: TRBD1; CDR3 DNA: TGCGCCAGCAGCGACAGGGGGCGACACTATGGCTACACCTTC; CDR3 protein: CASSDRGRHYGYTF
V gene: TRBV5-1; clone size: NA; CDR3 length: 15; J gene: TRBJ1-1; D gene: TRBD1; CDR3 DNA: TGCGCCAGCAGCCCGAGGACAGGGTCGAACACTGAAGCTTTCTTT; CDR3 protein: CASSPRTGSNTEAFF
V gene: TRBV27; clone size: NA; CDR3 length: 16; J gene: TRBJ2-1; D gene: NA; CDR3 DNA: TGTGCCAGCAGTTTATTCAGGGGCGCAGGTGGCAATGAGCAGTTCTTC; CDR3 protein: CASSLFRGAGGNEQFF
V gene: TRBV5-1; clone size: NA; CDR3 length: 19; J gene: TRBJ2-2; D gene: TRBD2; CDR3 DNA: TGCGCCAGCAGCCCCCGGACTAGCGGGAGGGCCACGGACACCGGGGAGCTGTTTTTT; CDR3 protein: CASSPRTSGRATDTGELFF
V gene: TRBV10-3; clone size: NA; CDR3 length: 14; J gene: TRBJ2-7; D gene: NA; CDR3 DNA: TGTGCCATCAGAGAGCCCCAGCGGTCCTACGAGCAGTACTTC; CDR3 protein: CAIREPQRSYEQYF
V gene: TRBV27; clone size: NA; CDR3 length: 15; J gene: TRBJ1-2; D gene: TRBD1; CDR3 DNA: TGTGCCAGCAGAAGACACAGGGGCTCGGACTATGGCTACACCTTC; CDR3 protein: CASRRHRGSDYGYTF
V gene: TRBV7-9; clone size: NA; CDR3 length: 16; J gene: TRBJ1-1; D gene: NA; CDR3 DNA: TGTGCCAGCAGCTTACAGGGTACCACCCTGAACACTGAAGCTTTCTTT; CDR3 protein: CASSLQGTTLNTEAFF
V gene: TRBV27; clone size: NA; CDR3 length: 14; J gene: TRBJ1-4; D gene: NA; CDR3 DNA: TGTGCCAGCAGTTTACTAGCAACTAATGAAAAACTGTTTTTT; CDR3 protein: CASSLLATNEKLFF
V gene: TRBV7-3; clone size: NA; CDR3 length: 15; J gene: TRBJ2-1; D gene: NA; CDR3 DNA: TGTGCCAGCAGCCCTATTTTGGGCGCGCGGGTTGAGCAGTTCTTC; CDR3 protein: CASSPILGARVEQFF
V gene: TRBV28; clone size: NA; CDR3 length: 13; J gene: TRBJ1-4; D gene: NA; CDR3 DNA: TGTGCCAGCAGTCCGGCCACGGGGGGAAAACTGTTTTTT; CDR3 protein: CASSPATGGKLFF
V gene: TRBV30; clone size: NA; CDR3 length: 16; J gene: TRBJ1-4; D gene: NA; CDR3 DNA: TGTGCCTGGAGTGTACTCGCCGGGAATATTAATGAAAAACTGTTTTTT; CDR3 protein: CAWSVLAGNINEKLFF
V gene: TRBV5-4; clone size: NA; CDR3 length: 15; J gene: TRBJ2-7; D gene: TRBD1; CDR3 DNA: TGTGCCAGCAGCAGGACCGGGACAGGCAACTACGAGCAGTACTTC; CDR3 protein: CASSRTGTGNYEQYF
V gene: TRBV3-1/TRBV3-2; clone size: NA; CDR3 length: 11; J gene: TRBJ1-2; D gene: NA; CDR3 DNA: TGTGCCAGCAGCCAAGCAATCGCGCACACCTTC; CDR3 protein: CASSQAIAHTF
V gene: TRBV6-5; clone size: NA; CDR3 length: 13; J gene: TRBJ1-4; D gene: TRBD1; CDR3 DNA: TGTGCCAGCCAGGGGGAGATAGGTGAAAAACTGTTTTTT; CDR3 protein: CASQGEIGEKLFF
V gene: TRBV2; clone size: NA; CDR3 length: 15; J gene: TRBJ2-7; D gene: NA; CDR3 DNA: TGTGCCAGCAGGGAGCCCGGGGTGATCTCCTACGAGCAGTACTTC; CDR3 protein: CASREPGVISYEQYF
V gene: TRBV30; clone size: NA; CDR3 length: 15; J gene: TRBJ1-2; D gene: NA; CDR3 DNA: TGTGCCTGGAGTGGGCCAAGGCGAGGAAACTATGGCTACACCTTC; CDR3 protein: CAWSGPRRGNYGYTF
V gene: TRBV6-5; clone size: NA; CDR3 length: 12; J gene: TRBJ2-7; D gene: NA; CDR3 DNA: TGTGCCAGCGGGAGAATCTCCTACGAGCAGTACTTC; CDR3 protein: CASGRISYEQYF
V gene: TRBV10-1; clone size: once; CDR3 length: 13; J gene: TRBJ1-4; D gene: TRBD1; CDR3 DNA: TGCGCCAGCAGCGGGACAGGGGGCGAAAAACTGTTTTTT; CDR3 protein: CASSGTGGEKLFF
V gene: TRBV5-1; clone size: NA; CDR3 length: 14; J gene: TRBJ2-7; D gene: NA; CDR3 DNA: TGCGCCAGCAGCTTGGGGACTAACTCCTACGAGCAGTACTTC; CDR3 protein: CASSLGTNSYEQYF
V gene: TRBV9; clone size: NA; CDR3 length: 16; J gene: TRBJ2-2; D gene: TRBD1; CDR3 DNA: TGTGCCAGCAGCGTAGACGAGGACAGGGGAGCCGGGGAGCTGTTTTTT; CDR3 protein: CASSVDEDRGAGELFF
V gene: TRBV13; clone size: NA; CDR3 length: 15; J gene: TRBJ1-2; D gene: NA; CDR3 DNA: TGTGCCAGCAGTAAATTGACAGAGAATAACTATGGCTACACCTTC; CDR3 protein: CASSKLTENNYGYTF
V gene: TRBV28; clone size: once; CDR3 length: 13; J gene: TRBJ2-7; D gene: TRBD1; CDR3 DNA: TGTGCCAGCAGTTTGACAGGGGGCAACGAGCAGTACTTC; CDR3 protein: CASSLTGGNEQYF
V gene: TRBV5-4; clone size: NA; CDR3 length: 16; J gene: TRBJ2-7; D gene: TRBD2; CDR3 DNA: TGTGCCAGCAGCCGTAGCGGGAAGAGCACATTCTACGAGCAGTACTTC; CDR3 protein: CASSRSGKSTFYEQYF